The entry below describes one T cell receptor (beta chain). Its target antigen remains unknown. The sample holds no much larger clone one base away, and base qualities are not on file. The immunoSEQ Assay, a bias-controlled multiplex PCR, was used to amplify TCRbeta CDR3 regions from genomic DNA. In the source study's methods: The number of nucleated cells in each sample was estimated from the amplification of reference gene primers within the assay. To quantify the absolute abundance of each unique TCRbeta CDR3 rearrangement, sequence reads were collapsed and filtered. Productive Simpson clonality was computed per sample as the square root of Simpson's diversity index over productive rearrangements. TCRdb took this table from immuneACCESS and kept in-frame rearrangements with V and J called. Such tables lack part of the clones; where checked against another copy, unresolved V genes explain under half of the gap, and the rest is unexplained. V, J and clone size are those of that table, while D and trimming were read from the DNA. This sample is represented by 120,000 to 150,000 clones; around 88% of them were singletons. 1.5% to 1.9% of the sample comes from the top ten.

This sample is part of a study of blood T cell repertoires in COVID-19 (dated by TCRdb to about 2020). Looking at the study overall: The collaborator samples originated in the United States, Italy and Spain and spanned the acute and convalescent phases of COVID-19. The prospective study material was composed of cDNA or gDNA derived from T cells, B-cell-depleted T cells, or PBMCs. Deeply sampled blood TCRbeta repertoires from subjects exposed to, actively infected with, or recovered from COVID-19 were included in the dataset. The repertoires were made available in a free public database intended to serve as a resource for research on the immune response to SARS-CoV-2. Samples came from the ongoing ImmuneRACE study (first 160 participants) plus 1,254 subjects from 6 global collaborators. The sample metadata nearly always contained a de-identified subject ID, COVID-19 status, age in years and sex. HLA class I and class II types, where available, came from metadata supplied by the sample provider rather than from assay-based typing. Points the paper makes about the study in general: The quantity of clinical and demographic metadata differed by source and by participant and was supplied without curation.

Collaborating institutions collected whole blood in K2EDTA tubes following their own protocols. For TCRbeta analysis, collaborator samples were shipped as frozen whole blood, as isolated PBMCs, or as DNA extracted from either sample type. Sequenced input: peripheral blood. The source of this sequence is a woman aged 55-70 years with acute or convalescent COVID-19.

This receptor carries the CDR3 CASSEGGEVQPQHF. Read as DNA, the sequence is TGTGCCAGCAGTGAAGGCGGGGAGGTGCAGCCCCAGCATTTT. The chain was built from TRBV2 and TRBJ1-5, with no confident D gene call. Trimming costs V 1 base and J 7 bases, and their ends lie 11 bases apart. The CDR1 and CDR2 encoded by the germline V gene are SNHLY and FYNNEI. The CDR3 holds 14 amino acids from the cysteine to the phenylalanine. Only the CDR3 region is kept as DNA, spanning 42 bases read in frame from base 1. The CDR3, completed at both ends by the reference TRBV2 and TRBJ1-5 genes, gives the full variable domain EPEVTQTPSHQVTQMGQEVILRCVPISNHLYFYWYRQILGQKVEFLVSFYNNEISEKSEIFDDQFSVERPDGSNFTLKIRSTKLEDSAMYFCASSEGGEVQPQHFGDGTRLSIL.